What follows is one TCR beta chain and its context. UMIs were included in TCR beta cDNA generated by 5'RACE template switching. TCRdb re-called the 5' RACE reads; one entry per CDR3 protein, DNA not given. This sample's clone table lists some 450,000 distinct CDR3 sequences. The data belong to a study of T cells expressing NK-cell markers. Germline-derived CDR1 and CDR2 are SGHRS and YFSETQ. The CDR3 sequence is 14 residues long. This sequence joins TRBV5-1 and TRBJ2-1; there is no DNA to check the TCRdb D call of TRBD1. The clonotype comes from a woman between 18 and 70 years old in good health. Specimen: blood T cells: a sorted CD56 or NKG2C T cell subset, CD4+ or CD8+ T cells, or bulk PBMC T cells (not recorded which). This CDR3 reads CASSLVGGRNEQFF.